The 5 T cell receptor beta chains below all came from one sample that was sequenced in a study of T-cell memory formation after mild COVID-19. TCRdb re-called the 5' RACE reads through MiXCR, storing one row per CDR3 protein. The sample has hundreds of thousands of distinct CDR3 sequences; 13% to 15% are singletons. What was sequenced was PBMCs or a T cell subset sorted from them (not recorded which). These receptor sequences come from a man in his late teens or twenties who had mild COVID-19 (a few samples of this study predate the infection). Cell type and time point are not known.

CDR3 protein: CASSLDGGPHTDTQYF. The CDR3 bases are TGTGCCAGCAGCTTGGACGGCGGTCCGCACACAGATACGCAGTATTTT. The chain carries TRBV5-5 and TRBJ2-3; D is unresolved. This CDR3 has 16 residues. Germline CDR1 reads SGHKS; CDR2 reads YYEKEE (reference sequence). With 0 bases removed from V and 2 bases from J, the gap between germline ends came to 13 bases.

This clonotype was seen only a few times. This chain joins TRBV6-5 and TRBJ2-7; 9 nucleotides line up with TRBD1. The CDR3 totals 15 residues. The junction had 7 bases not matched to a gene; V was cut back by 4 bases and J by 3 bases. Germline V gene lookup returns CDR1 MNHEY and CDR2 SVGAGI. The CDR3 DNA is TGTGCCAGCAGTTGGGGACAGGGAGGGAACTACGAGCAGTACTTC. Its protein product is CASSWGQGGNYEQYF.

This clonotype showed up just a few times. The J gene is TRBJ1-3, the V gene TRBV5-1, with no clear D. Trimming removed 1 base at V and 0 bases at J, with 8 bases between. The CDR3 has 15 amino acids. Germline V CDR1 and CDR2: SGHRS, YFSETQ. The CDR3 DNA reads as TGCGCCAGCAGCTTGATGGGCTACTCTGGAAACACCATATATTTT. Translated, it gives CASSLMGYSGNTIYF. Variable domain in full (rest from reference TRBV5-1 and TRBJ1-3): KAGVTQTPRYLIKTRGQQVTLSCSPISGHRSVSWYQQTPGQGLQFLFEYFSETQRNKGNFPGRFSGRQFSNSRSEMNVSTLELGDSALYLCASSLMGYSGNTIYFGEGSWLTVV.

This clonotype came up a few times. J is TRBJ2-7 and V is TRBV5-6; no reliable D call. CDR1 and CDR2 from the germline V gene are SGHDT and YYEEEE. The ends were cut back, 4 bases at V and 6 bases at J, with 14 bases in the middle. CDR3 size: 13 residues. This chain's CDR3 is CASSKQPWGEQYV. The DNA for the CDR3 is TGTGCCAGCAGCAAACAACCTTGGGGCGAGCAGTACGTC.

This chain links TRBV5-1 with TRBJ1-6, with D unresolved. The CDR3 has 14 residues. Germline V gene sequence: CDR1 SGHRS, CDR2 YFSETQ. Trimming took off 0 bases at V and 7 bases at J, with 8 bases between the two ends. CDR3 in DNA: TGCGCCAGCAGCTTGGGACGGATCAATTCACCCCTCCACTTT. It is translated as CASSLGRINSPLHF. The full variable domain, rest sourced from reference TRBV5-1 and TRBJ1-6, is KAGVTQTPRYLIKTRGQQVTLSCSPISGHRSVSWYQQTPGQGLQFLFEYFSETQRNKGNFPGRFSGRQFSNSRSEMNVSTLELGDSALYLCASSLGRINSPLHFGNGTRLTVT.